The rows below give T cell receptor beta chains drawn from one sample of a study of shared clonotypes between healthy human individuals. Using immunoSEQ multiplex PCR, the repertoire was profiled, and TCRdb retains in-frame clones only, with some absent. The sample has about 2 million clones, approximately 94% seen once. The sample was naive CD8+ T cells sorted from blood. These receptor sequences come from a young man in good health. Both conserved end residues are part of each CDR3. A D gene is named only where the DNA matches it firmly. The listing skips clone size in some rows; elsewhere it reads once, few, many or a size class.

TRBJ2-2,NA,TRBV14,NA,CASSAVFYRDTNTGELFF,TGTGCCAGCAGCGCCGTCTTTTACCGGGACACGAACACCGGGGAGCTGTTTTTT
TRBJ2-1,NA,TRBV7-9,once,CASSPPRGAATGNEQFF,TGTGCCAGCAGCCCACCCCGGGGAGCGGCAACAGGGAATGAGCAGTTCTTC
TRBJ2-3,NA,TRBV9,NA,CASSPPGGTDTQYF,TGTGCCAGCAGCCCCCCAGGGGGCACAGATACGCAGTATTTT
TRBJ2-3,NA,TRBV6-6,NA,CASSRALGPDTQYF,TGTGCCAGCAGCCGGGCCCTTGGCCCAGATACGCAGTATTTT
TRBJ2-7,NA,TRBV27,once,CASRLTGPGLAYEQYF,TGTGCCAGCAGATTGACAGGCCCGGGACTTGCCTACGAGCAGTACTTC
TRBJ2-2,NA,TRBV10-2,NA,CASSNEPGSELNTGELFF,TGCGCCAGCAGCAACGAACCAGGGTCAGAACTGAACACCGGGGAGCTGTTTTTT
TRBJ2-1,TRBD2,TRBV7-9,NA,CASSSPVPGLALNEQFF,TGTGCCAGCAGCTCGCCCGTACCGGGACTAGCATTGAATGAGCAGTTCTTC
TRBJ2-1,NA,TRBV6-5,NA,CASSYSPQGWDEQFF,TGTGCCAGCAGTTACTCACCCCAGGGGTGGGATGAGCAGTTCTTC
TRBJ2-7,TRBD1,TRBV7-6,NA,CASSLQGAADEQYF,TGTGCCAGCAGCTTACAGGGGGCCGCCGACGAGCAGTACTTC
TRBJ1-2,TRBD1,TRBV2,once,CASGEDRAQDLEGYTF,TGTGCCAGCGGGGAGGACAGGGCCCAGGACTTGGAGGGCTACACCTTC
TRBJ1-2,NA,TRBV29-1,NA,CSVEDGLRVVDGYTF,TGCAGCGTTGAAGACGGTTTGCGAGTGGTGGATGGCTACACCTTC
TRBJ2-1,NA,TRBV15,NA,CATSRDPRLDGGSYNEQFF,TGTGCCACCAGCAGAGATCCCCGTCTTGACGGTGGCTCCTACAATGAGCAGTTCTTC
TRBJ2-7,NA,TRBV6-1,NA,CASSESPSPSYEQYF,TGTGCCAGCAGTGAATCCCCTTCCCCCTCCTACGAGCAGTACTTC
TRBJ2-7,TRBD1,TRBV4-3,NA,CASSQARQGAYEQYF,TGCGCCAGCAGCCAAGCGAGACAGGGAGCCTACGAGCAGTACTTC
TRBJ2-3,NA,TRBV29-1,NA,CSVGFPRGTDTQYF,TGCAGCGTTGGGTTTCCGAGGGGAACAGATACGCAGTATTTT
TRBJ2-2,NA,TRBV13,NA,CASSPRNTGELFF,TGTGCCAGCAGCCCCAGGAACACCGGGGAGCTGTTTTTT
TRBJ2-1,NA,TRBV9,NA,CASSSQANNEQFF,TGTGCCAGCAGTAGTCAAGCAAACAATGAGCAGTTCTTC
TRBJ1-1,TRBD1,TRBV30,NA,CAWSVGTARNTEAFF,TGTGCCTGGAGTGTTGGGACAGCTAGGAACACTGAAGCTTTCTTT
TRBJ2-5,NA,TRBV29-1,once,CSVDRLLSEGTQYF,TGCAGCGTTGATCGACTATTATCTGAGGGGACCCAGTACTTC
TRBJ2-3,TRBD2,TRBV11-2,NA,CASSLGGRGADTQYF,TGTGCCAGCAGCTTAGGGGGACGGGGGGCAGATACGCAGTATTTT
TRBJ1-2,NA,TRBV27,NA,CASSSSFSSSGYTF,TGTGCCAGCAGTTCCTCATTCTCATCAAGCGGCTACACCTTC
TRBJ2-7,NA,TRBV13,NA,CASSLSEGYEQYF,TGTGCCAGCAGCTTAAGTGAGGGCTACGAGCAGTACTTC
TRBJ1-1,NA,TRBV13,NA,CASSLWAANTEAFF,TGTGCCAGCAGCTTGTGGGCTGCCAACACTGAAGCTTTCTTT
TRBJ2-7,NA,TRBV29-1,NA,CSVVTASYEQYF,TGCAGCGTAGTGACAGCCTCCTACGAGCAGTACTTC
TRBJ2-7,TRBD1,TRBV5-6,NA,CASSLAGTENPYEQYF,TGTGCCAGCAGCTTGGCCGGGACAGAAAACCCCTACGAGCAGTACTTC
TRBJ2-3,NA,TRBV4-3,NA,CASSQGPGPGDTQYF,TGCGCCAGCAGCCAAGGGCCGGGACCGGGTGATACGCAGTATTTT
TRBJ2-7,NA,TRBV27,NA,CASSPGAGQSYEQYF,TGTGCCAGCAGTCCCGGTGCAGGGCAATCCTACGAGCAGTACTTC
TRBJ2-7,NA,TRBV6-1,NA,CASSEAPISYEQYF,TGTGCCAGCAGTGAAGCGCCGATTTCCTACGAGCAGTACTTC
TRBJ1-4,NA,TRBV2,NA,CASTIDGQELFF,TGTGCCAGCACCATCGACGGGCAGGAACTGTTTTTT
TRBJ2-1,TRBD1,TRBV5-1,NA,CASSHTGGAYNEQFF,TGCGCCAGCAGCCATACAGGGGGCGCCTACAATGAGCAGTTCTTC
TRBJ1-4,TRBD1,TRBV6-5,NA,CASSYRGQGGNEKLFF,TGTGCCAGCAGTTATCGCGGACAGGGGGGAAATGAAAAACTGTTTTTT
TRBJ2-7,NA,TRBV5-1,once,CASSLIRWDEQYF,TGCGCCAGCAGCTTGATCCGATGGGACGAGCAGTACTTC
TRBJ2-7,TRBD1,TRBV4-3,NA,CASSQEEVMGQGNLEQYF,TGCGCCAGCAGCCAAGAGGAGGTAATGGGACAGGGTAACCTCGAGCAGTACTTC
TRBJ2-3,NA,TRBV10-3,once,CAISEDSTSTDTQYF,TGTGCCATCAGCGAGGACAGTACTAGCACAGATACGCAGTATTTT
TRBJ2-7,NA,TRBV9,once,CASSVGGGATYEQYF,TGTGCCAGCAGCGTAGGTGGCGGGGCGACCTACGAGCAGTACTTC
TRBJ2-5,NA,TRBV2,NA,CAEGQGRETQYF,TGTGCCGAGGGCCAGGGGAGGGAGACCCAGTACTTC
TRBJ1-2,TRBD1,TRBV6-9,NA,CASSYLGGDYGYTF,TGTGCCAGCAGTTACTTAGGGGGCGACTATGGCTACACCTTC
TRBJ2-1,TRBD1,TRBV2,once,CASSTGQGEHEQFF,TGTGCCAGCAGTACCGGACAGGGGGAGCATGAGCAGTTCTTC
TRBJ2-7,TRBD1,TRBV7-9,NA,CASETGGNEQYF,TGTGCCAGCGAGACAGGGGGCAACGAGCAGTACTTC
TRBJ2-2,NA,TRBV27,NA,CASSLAGYGELFF,TGTGCCAGCAGTTTAGCAGGGTACGGGGAGCTGTTTTTT
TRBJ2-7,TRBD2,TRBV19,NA,CASSASGGSYEQYF,TGTGCCAGTAGTGCGAGCGGGGGTTCATACGAGCAGTACTTC
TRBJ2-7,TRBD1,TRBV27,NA,CASSFSPNRGPNSYEQYF,TGTGCCAGCAGTTTTTCTCCTAACAGGGGCCCCAACTCCTACGAGCAGTACTTC
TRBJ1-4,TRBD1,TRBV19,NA,CASSDFLTGGTNEKLFF,TGTGCCAGTAGTGACTTCCTAACAGGGGGGACTAATGAAAAACTGTTTTTT
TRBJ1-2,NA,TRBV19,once,CASSVNRDYGYTF,TGTGCCAGTAGTGTCAACAGAGACTATGGCTACACCTTC
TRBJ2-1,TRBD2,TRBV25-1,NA,CASKPTGGYNEQFF,TGTGCCAGCAAACCAACGGGGGGCTACAATGAGCAGTTCTTC